This T cell receptor (beta chain) comes out of a study of T cells after yellow fever vaccination. There are many counts of this clonotype. Its specificity is not known. Synthesis of TCR cDNA relied on 5'RACE template switching, which attached a universal primer site and UMIs. One entry per CDR3 protein, called by TCRdb with MiXCR from the 5' RACE reads. The table records 250,000 to 350,000 distinct CDR3 sequences, 8.7% of them present only once. Study-level points and caveats: The secondary T-cell response peaked on day 5, not day 15, but was weaker. CD4 and CD8 compartments shared a small share of clonotypes, likely from convergent recombination.

The CDR3 has 12 residues. The germline V gene has CDR1 LNHNV and CDR2 YYDKDF (reference sequence). The V end was cut by 9 bases, the J end by 12 bases, with 18 bases between. The material was CD4+ T cells sorted from PBMCs, obtained 5 days after the yellow fever booster vaccination. This TCR derives from a man aged 18 to 29 who received the YFV17D yellow fever vaccine. The chain uses TRBV15 and TRBJ2-1, with D perhaps given as TRBD1 or TRBD2 (5 bases each). The CDR3 DNA sequence: TGTGCCACACGGCGGGTACTAGGGGCGCAGTTCTTC. Amino acids: CATRRVLGAQFF.